This T cell receptor (beta chain) was obtained from a study of cytomegalovirus exposure and HLA in healthy donors. General study points: An analysis was carried out at a later point. It showed that HLA-associated TCR beta chains were more clonally expanded than equally common non-associated chains. Researchers catalogued about 150 TCR beta chains as cytomegalovirus-associated. Sequencing depth across donors, presence/absence analyses assumed, was roughly uniform.

Note on this clone: Its target is unknown.

Primers for the PCR totalled 60 Vbeta and 13 Jbeta. The table came from immunoSEQ multiplex PCR; TCRdb's copy has only in-frame clones and leaves some out. This repertoire includes over 100,000 clones. The material sequenced was PBMCs. The TCR sequence derives from a man younger than 35 in good health and CMV-seronegative.

CDR3 in amino acids: CASSTRQGQNYGYTF. The CDR3 nucleotides read TGTGCCAGCAGTACTCGGCAGGGGCAGAACTATGGCTACACCTTC. This rearrangement joins TRBV27 to TRBJ1-2; D is perhaps TRBD1 (6 bases). The V end lost 5 bases, the J end lost 2 bases, and 15 bases lay between the germline ends. The length of the CDR3 is 15 residues. Looked up from germline, CDR1 is MNHEY and CDR2 is SMNVEV (reference sequence).